The 26 T cell receptor beta chains below all came from one sample that was sequenced in a study of cytomegalovirus exposure and HLA in healthy donors. The table came from immunoSEQ multiplex PCR; TCRdb's copy has only in-frame clones and leaves some out. The table records about 73,000 clones, approximately 90% of them present only once. The sample comprised PBMCs. All receptors come from a young woman in good health and CMV-seropositive.

The chain couples TRBV6-5 to TRBJ1-2, with 8 bases matching TRBD1. Trimming cost V 2 bases and J 8 bases; bases outside gene matches: 7. Germline V lookup: CDR1 MNHEY, CDR2 SVGAGI. This CDR3 has 14 residues. Written as DNA, the CDR3 is TGTGCCAGCAGTTACCGCAGGGGGCTGTACGGCTACACCTTC. Protein: CASSYRRGLYGYTF.

The rearrangement links TRBV13 to TRBJ2-7; TRBD2 agrees at 9 bases. V lost 6 bases to trimming and J lost 5 bases; unmatched junction nucleotides: 17. This CDR3 is built from 17 residues. Germline V lookup: CDR1 PRHDT, CDR2 FYEKMQ (reference sequence). CDR3 region: CASSRRPPSGRSDEQYF. In nucleotides, the CDR3 is TGTGCCAGCAGTCGTCGACCCCCAAGCGGGAGGTCCGACGAGCAGTACTTC. Based on the CDR3 plus reference TRBV13 and TRBJ2-7, the full variable domain is AAGVIQSPRHLIKEKRETATLKCYPIPRHDTVYWYQQGPGQDPQFLISFYEKMQSDKGSIPDRFSAQQFSDYHSELNMSSLELGDSALYFCASSRRPPSGRSDEQYFGPGTRLTVT.

The chain has TRBV15 and TRBJ1-5; 9 bases are a match to TRBD1. Trimming at V came to 1 base and at J to 6 bases, leaving 16 bases not matched to a gene. The CDR3 is 19 residues long. Germline V gene sequence: CDR1 LNHNV, CDR2 YYDKDF (reference sequence). DNA of the CDR3: TGTGCCACCAGCAGAGCAGGAGGGAGGGACAGGGCGCCTCGTCAGCCCCAGCATTTT. Encoded protein: CATSRAGGRDRAPRQPQHF.

The CDR3 region is CASSLGASRQDEQYF. The CDR3 DNA reads as TGTGCCAGCAGTTTAGGGGCCTCACGTCAGGACGAGCAGTACTTC. The chain recombines TRBV27 with TRBJ2-7, with D maybe TRBD1 (5 bases). V gave up 2 bases and J gave up 5 bases, with 16 bases separating them. The CDR3 is made up of 15 amino acids. Germline CDR1 is MNHEY and CDR2 is SMNVEV (reference sequence).

This clone was recorded only once. The chain combines TRBV6-6 with TRBJ2-3, with TRBD1 matching over 8 bases. Germline values: CDR1 MNHNY, CDR2 SVGAGI (reference sequence). This CDR3 is 16 amino acids long. With 7 bases clipped from V and 4 bases from J, the junction kept 13 bases outside the gene matches. CDR3 nucleotides: TGTGCCAGCACCCAGGGGGCACCGAAAGGGGCAGATACGCAGTATTTT. Translation: CASTQGAPKGADTQYF.

The rearrangement joins TRBV13 to TRBJ2-4; 11 bases fit TRBD1. The junction had 4 bases not matched to a gene; V was cut back by 5 bases and J by 7 bases. Germline CDR1 PRHDT, CDR2 FYEKMQ (reference sequence). CDR3 length equals 14 residues. CDR3 region: CASSTRDRGNIQYF. The CDR3 DNA reads TGTGCCAGCAGCACAAGGGACAGGGGGAACATTCAGTACTTC.

This clone was picked up one time. Other DNA sequences of this sample code for an identical CDR3. CDR3 residues: CASSLDRVSNYGYTF. Here the CDR3 DNA reads TGTGCCAGCAGCTTGGACAGGGTTAGTAACTATGGCTACACCTTC. The chain links TRBV5-4 to TRBJ1-2; weak D call: TRBD1 (6 bases). This CDR3 comprises 15 residues. CDR1 is SGHNT, CDR2 YYREEE, per germline (reference sequence). V lost 0 bases and J 1 base, leaving 10 bases between the germline ends.

The rearrangement links TRBV29-1 to TRBJ1-3; TRBD1 agrees at 8 bases. The CDR3 loop spans 14 amino acids. Per the germline V gene, CDR1 is SQVTM and CDR2 is ANQGSEA. With V trimmed by 4 bases and J by 0 bases, 2 bases remained unmatched. The CDR3 DNA sequence: TGCAGCGTTGGTCAGGGGGCCTCTGGAAACACCATATATTTT. This sequence encodes CSVGQGASGNTIYF.

The rearrangement uses TRBV6-5 and TRBJ2-5; D may be TRBD1 (6 bases). The CDR3 is made up of 13 amino acids. Per the germline V gene, CDR1 is MNHEY and CDR2 is SVGAGI. V was cut by 5 bases and J by 2 bases, with 9 bases left in between. CDR3 coding DNA: TGTGCCAGCAGTCAGGACAGTCAAGAGACCCAGTACTTC. Its translation: CASSQDSQETQYF.

The chain joins TRBV11-2 to TRBJ1-1; D unresolved. Germline V CDR1 and CDR2: SGHAT, FQNNGV. Trimming left V 6 bases short and J 3 bases short, with 5 bases between. The CDR3 has 11 amino acids. CDR3 amino acids: CASRRDTEAFF. The DNA for the CDR3 is TGTGCCAGCAGGAGGGACACTGAAGCTTTCTTT.

This clone was seen once. The chain uses TRBV4-2 and TRBJ2-3; 7 bases align to TRBD2. Germline assignment: CDR1 LGHNA and CDR2 YNFKEQ. Germline trimming cut 0 bases from V and 1 base from J; bases unmatched to any gene: 7. The length of the CDR3 is 17 residues. The CDR3 loop reads CASSQEYDLAGTDTQYF. In DNA form, the CDR3 reads TGTGCCAGCAGCCAAGAATATGATCTAGCGGGCACAGATACGCAGTATTTT.

The chain joins TRBV11-3 to TRBJ2-1; D may be TRBD1 (7 bases). Germline V CDR1 and CDR2: SGHNT, YENEEA. Deletions cut 3 bases from V and 1 base from J, with 10 bases between. The length of the CDR3 is 15 residues. The CDR3 nucleotides are TGTGCCAGCAGCTTGGAGGGGGCATCCTACAATGAGCAGTTCTTC. Protein sequence: CASSLEGASYNEQFF.

The CDR3 loop reads CASSSGTGKQETQYF. The CDR3 bases are TGTGCCAGCAGCTCCGGGACAGGGAAACAAGAGACCCAGTACTTC. V usage is TRBV11-3 and J usage is TRBJ2-5; 9 bases map to TRBD1. Germline lookup yields CDR1 SGHNT and CDR2 YENEEA. V lost 4 bases, J lost 2 bases, and 5 bases stayed unmatched. The CDR3 covers 15 residues.

J is TRBJ1-1 and V is TRBV4-2; D may be TRBD1 (6 bases). This CDR3 comprises 14 residues. Per the germline V gene, CDR1 is LGHNA and CDR2 is YNFKEQ. V lost 5 bases and J 4 bases, leaving 14 bases between the germline ends. The CDR3: CASSYLGGSTEAFF. In DNA, the CDR3 is TGTGCCAGCAGCTACCTAGGGGGAAGCACTGAAGCTTTCTTT.

This clone came up a few times. Other DNA sequences in this specimen translate into the identical CDR3. The chain couples TRBV5-4 to TRBJ2-7, with a weak D call TRBD2 (6 bases). This CDR3 is 11 amino acids long. CDR1 is SGHNT, CDR2 YYREEE, per germline (reference sequence). Trimming left V 4 bases short and J 7 bases short, with 9 bases between. The CDR3 sequence: CASSRGGEQYF. The DNA of the CDR3 is TGTGCCAGCAGCCGAGGAGGGGAGCAGTACTTC.

The chain recombines TRBV15 with TRBJ1-2, with D unclear. Trimming removed 0 bases at V and 3 bases at J, with 14 bases between. Germline V gene data show CDR1 as LNHNV and CDR2 as YYDKDF (reference sequence). The CDR3 is 16 amino acids. The CDR3 DNA is TGTGCCACCAGCAGAGATTACACTACCCTCTACTATGGCTACACCTTC. It codes for CATSRDYTTLYYGYTF.

The chain couples TRBV2 to TRBJ2-5; the match to TRBD2 covers 12 bases. V shed 5 bases and J 3 bases; nucleotides not matched to a gene: 7. The CDR3 loop spans 16 amino acids. Germline V gene lookup returns CDR1 SNHLY and CDR2 FYNNEI. For the CDR3, the DNA is TGTGCCAGCAGTCGGTGGACTAGCGGGGAGAAAGAGACCCAGTACTTC. Its translation is CASSRWTSGEKETQYF.

This clone came up once. The rearrangement joins TRBV4-3 to TRBJ2-3, with 8 bases matching TRBD2. The CDR3 runs to 16 residues. J gave up 5 bases and V 0 bases, and 7 bases lay outside the gene matches. Germline CDR1 is LGHNA and CDR2 is YSLEER. CDR3 nucleotides: TGCGCCAGCAGCCAAGATATCCAGCGGGGGATAGATACGCAGTATTTT. Protein: CASSQDIQRGIDTQYF.

The V gene is TRBV27, the J gene TRBJ2-1, with 8 bases lining up with TRBD2. The length of the CDR3 is 17 residues. CDR1 and CDR2 from the germline V gene are MNHEY and SMNVEV (reference sequence). V gave up 5 bases and J gave up 9 bases; unmatched junction bases: 18. CDR3: CASSPHLMVAGFGEQFF. The CDR3 DNA is TGTGCCAGCAGTCCCCATTTGATGGTAGCGGGATTTGGTGAGCAGTTCTTC.

The rearrangement links TRBV18 to TRBJ1-5; D is perhaps TRBD1 (5 bases). Looked up from germline, CDR1 is KGHSH and CDR2 is LQKENI. The CDR3 consists of 14 residues. The V gene lost 6 bases and the J gene lost 4 bases, with 13 bases spanning the gap. CDR3 protein: CASSNGGENQPQHF. The CDR3 nucleotides read TGTGCCAGCTCGAACGGGGGGGAGAATCAGCCCCAGCATTTT.

The chain couples TRBV5-6 to TRBJ1-1, with D possibly being TRBD1 (5 bases). Germline V gene sequence: CDR1 SGHDT, CDR2 YYEEEE. V lost 4 bases and J 0 bases, leaving 13 bases between the germline ends. The CDR3 has 15 residues. The CDR3 reads CASSPMRGMNTEAFF. The CDR3 region has the DNA TGTGCCAGCAGCCCCATGCGGGGGATGAACACTGAAGCTTTCTTT. The full variable domain, completed using reference TRBV5-6 and TRBJ1-1, is DAGVTQSPTHLIKTRGQQVTLRCSPKSGHDTVSWYQQALGQGPQFIFQYYEEEERQRGNFPDRFSGHQFPNYSSELNVNALLLGDSALYLCASSPMRGMNTEAFFGQGTRLTVV.

The chain recombines TRBV18 with TRBJ2-2; 7 bases line up with TRBD1. This CDR3 is built from 15 residues. V was clipped by 5 bases and J by 0 bases; unmatched bases: 3. CDR1 is KGHSH and CDR2 is LQKENI in the germline V gene. CDR3 sequence reads: CASSLGGANTGELFF. Written as DNA, the CDR3 is TGTGCCAGCTCATTAGGGGGCGCGAACACCGGGGAGCTGTTTTTT.

The gene calls are TRBV27 and TRBJ2-3, with 9 bases that match TRBD2. The CDR3 extends over 15 amino acids. The germline CDR1 and CDR2 sequences are MNHEY and SMNVEV (reference sequence). J gave up 3 bases and V 10 bases, and 11 bases lay outside the gene matches. This CDR3 is CATKYAGGPTDTQYF. The CDR3 bases are TGTGCCACCAAATACGCGGGAGGGCCAACAGATACGCAGTATTTT.

This chain uses TRBV27 with TRBJ2-7; D is ambiguous. Germline lookup yields CDR1 MNHEY and CDR2 SMNVEV (reference sequence). V gave up 7 bases and J gave up 5 bases, with 12 bases separating them. This CDR3 is built from 12 residues. In DNA form, the CDR3 reads TGTGCCAGCACCGATTCAGCGCACGAGCAGTACTTC. Amino acid sequence: CASTDSAHEQYF.

This chain connects TRBV7-2 to TRBJ2-1; TRBD2 agrees at 10 bases. The V gene's germline CDR1 is SGHTA and CDR2 FQGNSA. Losses at the gene ends were 8 bases for V and 3 bases for J; bases not matched to a gene: 7. This CDR3 contains 15 residues. CDR3: CASRRTSGLYNEQFF. The CDR3 DNA reads TGTGCCAGCCGCAGGACTAGCGGACTCTACAATGAGCAGTTCTTC.

This sequence joins TRBV5-8 and TRBJ1-6, with 8 bases lining up with TRBD1. In germline, CDR1 is SGHTS, CDR2 YDEGEE. The CDR3 loop spans 14 amino acids. The J segment lost 8 bases and the V segment lost 3 bases, leaving 4 bases of the junction unmatched. This chain's CDR3 is CASSWGQVYSPLHF. CDR3 DNA sequence: TGTGCCAGCAGCTGGGGACAGGTCTATTCACCCCTCCACTTT.